These 23 T cell receptor beta chains came from one sample sequenced in a study of cytomegalovirus exposure and HLA in healthy donors. Vbeta (60) and Jbeta (13) primers were used in the PCR. Repertoires were generated with immunoSEQ multiplex PCR, while TCRdb's copy carries only in-frame clones and drops some. The data show roughly 120,000 clones, roughly 80% seen once. The sample consisted of PBMCs. The receptor source for this set is a woman in her thirties or forties in good health and CMV-seropositive.

CDR3 DNA sequence: TGCAGCGTTGCCCCCCGGCTAGCGGCCTCCTACGAGCAGTACTTC. Translation: CSVAPRLAASYEQYF. V gene TRBV29-1 combines with J gene TRBJ2-5; 7 positions agree with TRBD2. The J call is uncertain, as TRBJ2-7 better fits the DNA end. The CDR3 sequence is 15 residues long. CDR1 and CDR2 (germline): SQVTM, ANQGSEA.

This clone was seen a single time. This chain uses TRBV7-2 with TRBJ2-2; D perhaps matches TRBD2 (6 bases). The CDR3 has 16 amino acids. Looked up from germline, CDR1 is SGHTA and CDR2 is FQGNSA. V was pared by 3 bases and J by 7 bases, with 18 bases between. The CDR3 sequence is CASSFVGTGAGGELFF. The CDR3 DNA sequence: TGTGCCAGCAGCTTCGTGGGAACGGGAGCCGGCGGGGAGCTGTTTTTT. Based on the CDR3 plus reference TRBV7-2 and TRBJ2-2, the full variable domain is GAGVSQSPSNKVTEKGKDVELRCDPISGHTALYWYRQSLGQGLEFLIYFQGNSAPDKSGLPSDRFSAERTGGSVSTLTIQRTQQEDSAVYLCASSFVGTGAGGELFFGEGSRLTVL.

The chain uses TRBV7-2 and TRBJ2-7; no definite D call. Trimming cost V 2 bases and J 7 bases, with 18 bases left between them. Germline V gene data show CDR1 as SGHTA and CDR2 as FQGNSA. This CDR3 contains 15 residues. As DNA, the CDR3 is TGTGCCAGCAGCTTAATGGGTGGGCACGGAACGGAGCAGTACTTC. Its translation: CASSLMGGHGTEQYF. The full variable domain, completed using reference TRBV7-2 and TRBJ2-7, is GAGVSQSPSNKVTEKGKDVELRCDPISGHTALYWYRQSLGQGLEFLIYFQGNSAPDKSGLPSDRFSAERTGGSVSTLTIQRTQQEDSAVYLCASSLMGGHGTEQYFGPGTRLTVT.

The rearrangement joins TRBV4-2 to TRBJ2-5; 9 nucleotides align to TRBD2. The germline V gene encodes CDR1 LGHNA and CDR2 YNFKEQ. Unmatched junction bases numbered 3, after V lost 4 bases and J lost 3 bases. This CDR3 contains 14 residues. The CDR3 region has the DNA TGTGCCAGCAGCCGCGGGGGGGCGGAAGAGACCCAGTACTTC. It encodes CASSRGGAEETQYF.

The genes are TRBV9 and TRBJ1-4, with 9 bases fitting TRBD1. The CDR3 has 15 amino acids. From germline, CDR1 is SGDLS and CDR2 YYNGEE. With 7 bases clipped from V and 0 bases from J, the junction kept 4 bases outside the gene matches. CDR3 coding DNA: TGTGCCAGCGGGGGACAGGGAACAACTAATGAAAAACTGTTTTTT. Translated, it gives CASGGQGTTNEKLFF. Combining the CDR3 with reference TRBV9 and TRBJ1-4 gives the whole variable domain DSGVTQTPKHLITATGQRVTLRCSPRSGDLSVYWYQQSLDQGLQFLIQYYNGEERAKGNILERFSAQQFPDLHSELNLSSLELGDSALYFCASGGQGTTNEKLFFGSGTQLSVL.

V and J are TRBV5-1 and TRBJ2-1, with D perhaps matching TRBD1 (6 bases). Germline-derived CDR1 and CDR2 are SGHRS and YFSETQ. V gave up 0 bases and J gave up 4 bases, with 8 bases separating them. The CDR3 runs to 14 residues. CDR3: CASSLAGQYNEQFF. DNA of the CDR3: TGCGCCAGCAGCTTGGCGGGACAATACAATGAGCAGTTCTTC. Using reference TRBV5-1 and TRBJ2-1 for the parts outside the CDR3, the full variable domain is KAGVTQTPRYLIKTRGQQVTLSCSPISGHRSVSWYQQTPGQGLQFLFEYFSETQRNKGNFPGRFSGRQFSNSRSEMNVSTLELGDSALYLCASSLAGQYNEQFFGPGTRLTVL.

The chain joins TRBV7-2 to TRBJ2-5; perhaps TRBD1 as D (6 bases). Trimming cost V 5 bases and J 5 bases, with 18 bases left between them. Germline V lookup: CDR1 SGHTA, CDR2 FQGNSA. This CDR3 has 15 amino acids. Written as DNA, the CDR3 is TGTGCCAGCAGCACCAGGGGCCGCCGACGGGAGACCCAGTACTTC. Protein: CASSTRGRRRETQYF.

This clone was detected only a few times. The chain has TRBV4-3 and TRBJ2-7, with 12 bases identical to TRBD1. Germline V gene sequence: CDR1 LGHNA, CDR2 YSLEER. The CDR3 consists of 16 residues. J was trimmed by 5 bases and V by 1 base; bases with no gene match: 6. CDR3 in DNA: TGCGCCAGCAGCCAAGTGACAGGGACAGGGGGCCACGAGCAGTACTTC. Its protein is CASSQVTGTGGHEQYF.

The V call is TRBV5-1, the J call TRBJ2-2; weak D call: TRBD2 (5 bases). The CDR3 extends over 14 amino acids. Germline CDR1 reads SGHRS; CDR2 reads YFSETQ. V was cut by 2 bases and J by 6 bases, with 11 bases left in between. The CDR3 DNA is TGCGCCAGCAGCTTCGGCCGGGGAGCCGGGGAGCTGTTTTTT. This encodes CASSFGRGAGELFF.

The chain combines TRBV9 with TRBJ1-2; 8 positions agree with TRBD1. The CDR3 sequence is 18 residues long. Per germline, CDR1 SGDLS and CDR2 YYNGEE. V gave up 6 bases and J gave up 8 bases; unmatched junction bases: 24. The CDR3 loop is CASIPGQGQGRAWGGYTF. Here the CDR3 DNA reads TGTGCCAGCATCCCTGGACAGGGCCAGGGCCGAGCATGGGGGGGCTACACCTTC.

This clone turned up a few times. CDR3 loop: CAISESQANEKLFF. CDR3 nucleotide sequence: TGTGCCATCAGTGAGTCGCAGGCTAATGAAAAACTGTTTTTT. The V call is TRBV10-3, the J call TRBJ1-4; D not certain. The germline gives CDR1 ENHRY, CDR2 SYGVKD. V shed 0 bases and J shed 3 bases, with 5 bases lying between them. The CDR3 totals 14 residues.

The chain employs TRBV4-3 and TRBJ1-1; D not resolved. CDR3 size: 15 residues. The germline V gene has CDR1 LGHNA and CDR2 YSLEER. With 1 base removed from V and 1 base from J, the gap between germline ends came to 10 bases. The CDR3 protein is CASSQGAGRNTEAFF. Here the CDR3 DNA reads TGCGCCAGCAGCCAAGGGGCGGGAAGGAACACTGAAGCTTTCTTT.

CDR3 coding DNA: TGTGCCAGCACCCCCGTCGGTGTAGCGGGAGGGGGGTACGAGCAGTACTTC. This encodes CASTPVGVAGGGYEQYF. The genes are TRBV2 and TRBJ2-7; 11 bases match TRBD2. CDR1 and CDR2 from the germline V gene are SNHLY and FYNNEI. Trimming at V came to 7 bases and at J to 4 bases, leaving 15 bases not matched to a gene. This CDR3 has 17 amino acids.

The sample holds a few counts of this clone. V gene TRBV15 combines with J gene TRBJ1-1; weak D call: TRBD1 (5 bases). Looked up from germline, CDR1 is LNHNV and CDR2 is YYDKDF (reference sequence). The CDR3 spans 17 residues. Deletions cut 0 bases from V and 0 bases from J, with 14 bases between. The CDR3, as DNA: TGTGCCACCAGCAGAGATGGGCAGGGAGGGTTGAACACTGAAGCTTTCTTT. This gives the protein CATSRDGQGGLNTEAFF.

The chain carries TRBV30 and TRBJ1-2; TRBD1 is a possible D gene (6 bases). The germline V and J ends were trimmed by 3 bases and 4 bases, with 15 bases remaining between them. The germline V gene encodes CDR1 GTSNPN and CDR2 SVGIG (reference sequence). The CDR3 sequence is 14 residues long. DNA of the CDR3: TGTGCCTGGAGCAGTTCCGGGACACGCTATGGCTACACCTTC. It specifies CAWSSSGTRYGYTF.

This chain joins TRBV6-1 and TRBJ2-2; perhaps TRBD2 as D (5 bases). The CDR3 is made up of 15 amino acids. Trimming took off 5 bases at V and 5 bases at J, with 15 bases between the two ends. Germline CDR1 and CDR2: MNHNS and SASEGT. The CDR3 nucleotides are TGTGCCAGCAGTTGGGCCGGGATCACAACCGGGGAGCTGTTTTTT. As protein: CASSWAGITTGELFF.

The chain uses TRBV5-1 and TRBJ1-2, with D possibly being TRBD1 (6 bases). CDR3 length equals 14 residues. Germline V CDR1 and CDR2: SGHRS, YFSETQ. The V end was cut by 5 bases, the J end by 3 bases, with 14 bases between. CDR3 sequence (DNA): TGCGCCAGCAGTAAACAGGGATTTGACTATGGCTACACCTTC. It encodes CASSKQGFDYGYTF.

V and J are TRBV5-1 and TRBJ1-3; 7 bases align to TRBD1. Germline values: CDR1 SGHRS, CDR2 YFSETQ. V lost 4 bases to trimming and J lost 4 bases; unmatched junction nucleotides: 8. The length of the CDR3 is 15 residues. CDR3 sequence: CASSPVQGTGNTIYF. The CDR3, as DNA: TGCGCCAGCAGCCCTGTACAGGGGACGGGAAACACCATATATTTT.

This clone was seen a few times. V usage is TRBV5-1 and J usage is TRBJ2-7, with a possible D match to TRBD2 (5 bases). CDR3 length: 13 amino acids. CDR1 and CDR2 (germline): SGHRS, YFSETQ. V was clipped by 2 bases and J by 5 bases, with 11 bases between them. CDR3 loop: CASSFRAGDEQYF. CDR3 in DNA: TGCGCCAGCAGCTTTAGGGCCGGGGACGAGCAGTACTTC.

The rearrangement uses TRBV10-3 and TRBJ1-2; D not certain. Between the trimmed V and J ends, which lost 11 bases and 2 bases, there was a span of 18 bases. The germline gives CDR1 ENHRY, CDR2 SYGVKD. The CDR3 has 14 residues. The CDR3 loop reads CAAGVERENYGYTF. The CDR3 DNA reads as TGTGCCGCGGGAGTAGAACGTGAAAACTATGGCTACACCTTC.

The rearrangement joins TRBV2 to TRBJ2-3; 15 bases fit TRBD2. The CDR3 is made up of 17 amino acids. Per the germline V gene, CDR1 is SNHLY and CDR2 is FYNNEI. V shed 8 bases, J shed 2 bases, and the junction held 8 bases outside the gene matches. The CDR3 DNA follows: TGTGCCAGCCCCGGGACTAGCGGGGGGCCAGACACAGATACGCAGTATTTT. It codes for CASPGTSGGPDTDTQYF. Supplemented by reference TRBV2 and TRBJ2-3, the full variable domain reads EPEVTQTPSHQVTQMGQEVILRCVPISNHLYFYWYRQILGQKVEFLVSFYNNEISEKSEIFDDQFSVERPDGSNFTLKIRSTKLEDSAMYFCASPGTSGGPDTDTQYFGPGTRLTVL.

The chain is built from TRBV15 and TRBJ1-1; TRBD1 is a possible D gene (6 bases). Trimming removed 0 bases from V and 8 bases from J, with 10 bases in between. Germline-derived CDR1 and CDR2 are LNHNV and YYDKDF (reference sequence). The CDR3 is made up of 13 amino acids. CDR3 in amino acids: CATSRDLGTEAFF. The CDR3 DNA is TGTGCCACCAGCAGAGATCTGGGGACAGAAGCTTTCTTT. Variable domain in full (rest from reference TRBV15 and TRBJ1-1): DAMVIQNPRYQVTQFGKPVTLSCSQTLNHNVMYWYQQKSSQAPKLLFHYYDKDFNNEADTPDNFQSRRPNTSFCFLDIRSPGLGDTAMYLCATSRDLGTEAFFGQGTRLTVV.

The chain carries TRBV5-4 and TRBJ1-2; perhaps TRBD1 as D (5 bases). The CDR3 covers 16 residues. The germline CDR1 and CDR2 sequences are SGHNT and YYREEE (reference sequence). Trimming pared 1 base from V and 6 bases from J, leaving 19 bases between. CDR3 loop: CASSLPQRGGKDGYTF. As DNA, the CDR3 is TGTGCCAGCAGCTTGCCCCAACGCGGGGGTAAGGATGGCTACACCTTC. The variable domain in full, with the rest retrieved from reference TRBV5-4 and TRBJ1-2, is ETGVTQSPTHLIKTRGQQVTLRCSSQSGHNTVSWYQQALGQGPQFIFQYYREEENGRGNFPPRFSGLQFPNYSSELNVNALELDDSALYLCASSLPQRGGKDGYTFGSGTRLTVV.